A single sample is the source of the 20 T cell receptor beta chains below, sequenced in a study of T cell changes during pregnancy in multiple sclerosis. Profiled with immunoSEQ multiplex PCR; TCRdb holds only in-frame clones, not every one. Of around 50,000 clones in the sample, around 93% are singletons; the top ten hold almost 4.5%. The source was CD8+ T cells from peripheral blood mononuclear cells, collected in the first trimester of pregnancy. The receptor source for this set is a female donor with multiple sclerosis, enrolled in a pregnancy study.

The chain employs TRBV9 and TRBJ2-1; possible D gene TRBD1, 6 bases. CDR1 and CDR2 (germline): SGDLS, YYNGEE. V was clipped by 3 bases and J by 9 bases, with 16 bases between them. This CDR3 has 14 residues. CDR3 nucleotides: TGTGCCAGCAGCGCTTATACAGGGATCGGTGAGCAGTTCTTC. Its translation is CASSAYTGIGEQFF.

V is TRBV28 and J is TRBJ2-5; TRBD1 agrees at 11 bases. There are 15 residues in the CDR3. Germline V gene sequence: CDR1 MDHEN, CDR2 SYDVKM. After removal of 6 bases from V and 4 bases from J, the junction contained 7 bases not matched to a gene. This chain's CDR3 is CASSPGQGVTETQYF. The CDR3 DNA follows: TGTGCCAGCAGCCCGGGACAGGGGGTAACAGAGACCCAGTACTTC.

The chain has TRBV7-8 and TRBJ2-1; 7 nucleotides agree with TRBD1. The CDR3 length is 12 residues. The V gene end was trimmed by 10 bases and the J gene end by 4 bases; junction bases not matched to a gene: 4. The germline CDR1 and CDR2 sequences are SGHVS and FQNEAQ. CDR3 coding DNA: TGTGCCACTCGGGACAGATACAATGAGCAGTTCTTC. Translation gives CATRDRYNEQFF.

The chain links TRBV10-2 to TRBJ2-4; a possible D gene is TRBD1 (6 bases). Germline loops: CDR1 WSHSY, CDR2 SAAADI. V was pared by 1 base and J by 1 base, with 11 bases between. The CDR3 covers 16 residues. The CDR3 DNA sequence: TGCGCCAGCAGTGAGTACAGGGTTGAGGCCAAAAACATTCAGTACTTC. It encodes CASSEYRVEAKNIQYF.

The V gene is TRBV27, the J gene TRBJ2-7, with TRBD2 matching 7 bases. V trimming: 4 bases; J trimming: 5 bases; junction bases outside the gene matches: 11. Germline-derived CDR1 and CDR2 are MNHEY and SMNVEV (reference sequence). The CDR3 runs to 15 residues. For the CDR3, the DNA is TGTGCCAGCAGTTCAATCCCCGGGGGGAACCACGAGCAGTACTTC. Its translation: CASSSIPGGNHEQYF.

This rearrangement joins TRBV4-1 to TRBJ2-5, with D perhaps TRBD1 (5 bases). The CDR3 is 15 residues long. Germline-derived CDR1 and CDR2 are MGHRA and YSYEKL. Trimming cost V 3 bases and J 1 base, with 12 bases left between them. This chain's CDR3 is CASSQLDNSQETQYF. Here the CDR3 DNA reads TGCGCCAGCAGCCAGTTGGACAACTCCCAAGAGACCCAGTACTTC.

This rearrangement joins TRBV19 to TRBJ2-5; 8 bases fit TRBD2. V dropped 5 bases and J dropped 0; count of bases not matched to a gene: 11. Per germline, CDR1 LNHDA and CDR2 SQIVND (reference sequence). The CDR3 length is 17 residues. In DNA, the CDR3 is TGTGCCAGTAGTCTCTCTCTTGGCGGGGGGTACCAAGAGACCCAGTACTTC. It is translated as CASSLSLGGGYQETQYF.

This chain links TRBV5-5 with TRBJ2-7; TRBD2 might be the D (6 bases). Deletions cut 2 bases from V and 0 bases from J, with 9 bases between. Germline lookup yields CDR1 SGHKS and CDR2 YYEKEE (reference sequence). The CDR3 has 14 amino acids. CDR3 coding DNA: TGTGCCAGCAGCTTTGAACTAGCCTCCTACGAGCAGTACTTC. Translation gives CASSFELASYEQYF.

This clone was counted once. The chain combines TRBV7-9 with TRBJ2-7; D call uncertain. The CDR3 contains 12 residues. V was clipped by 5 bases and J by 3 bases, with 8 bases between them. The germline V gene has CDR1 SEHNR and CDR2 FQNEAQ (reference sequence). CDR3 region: CASSAKHYEQYF. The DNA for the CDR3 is TGTGCCAGCAGCGCTAAGCACTACGAGCAGTACTTC.

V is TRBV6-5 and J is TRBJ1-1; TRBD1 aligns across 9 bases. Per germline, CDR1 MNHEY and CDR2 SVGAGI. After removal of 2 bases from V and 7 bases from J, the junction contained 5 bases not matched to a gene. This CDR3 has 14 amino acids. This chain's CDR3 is CASSYGTGWGEAFF. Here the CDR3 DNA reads TGTGCCAGCAGTTACGGGACAGGGTGGGGTGAAGCTTTCTTT.

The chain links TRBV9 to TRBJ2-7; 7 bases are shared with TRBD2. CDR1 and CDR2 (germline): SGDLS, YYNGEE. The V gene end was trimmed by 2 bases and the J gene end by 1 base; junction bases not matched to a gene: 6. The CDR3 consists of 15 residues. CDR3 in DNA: TGTGCCAGCAGCGTGACGGCGGGGGAGTCCTACGAGCAGTACTTC. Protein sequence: CASSVTAGESYEQYF.

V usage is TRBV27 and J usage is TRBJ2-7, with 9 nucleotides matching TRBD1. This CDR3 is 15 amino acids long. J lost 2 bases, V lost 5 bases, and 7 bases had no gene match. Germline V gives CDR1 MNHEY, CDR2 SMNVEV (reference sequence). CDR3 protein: CASSLRDRAAYEQYF. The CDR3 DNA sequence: TGTGCCAGCAGTCTCCGGGACAGGGCCGCCTACGAGCAGTACTTC.

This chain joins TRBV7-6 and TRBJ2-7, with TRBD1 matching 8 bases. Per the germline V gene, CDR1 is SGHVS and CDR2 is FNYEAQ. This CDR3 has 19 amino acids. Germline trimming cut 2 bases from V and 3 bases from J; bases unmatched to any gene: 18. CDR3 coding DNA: TGTGCCAGCAGCTTATTATCCTCCGGACCGGGACAGGATAACTACGAGCAGTACTTC. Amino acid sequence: CASSLLSSGPGQDNYEQYF.

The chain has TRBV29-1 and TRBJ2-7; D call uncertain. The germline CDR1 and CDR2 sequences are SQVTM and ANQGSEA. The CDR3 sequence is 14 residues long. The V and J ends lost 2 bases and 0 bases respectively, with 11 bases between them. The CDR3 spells CSVESPGSSYEQYF. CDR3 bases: TGCAGCGTTGAATCCCCAGGTAGCTCCTACGAGCAGTACTTC.

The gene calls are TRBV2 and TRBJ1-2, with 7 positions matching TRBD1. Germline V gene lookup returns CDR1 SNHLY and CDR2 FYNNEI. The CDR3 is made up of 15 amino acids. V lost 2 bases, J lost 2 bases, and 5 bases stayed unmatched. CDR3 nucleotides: TGTGCCAGCAGTGAACCAGGGGGACCAAACTATGGCTACACCTTC. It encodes CASSEPGGPNYGYTF.

The CDR3: CASRGVGHTEAFF. In nucleotides, the CDR3 is TGCGCCTCCCGGGGGGTAGGGCACACTGAAGCTTTCTTT. The chain employs TRBV5-1 and TRBJ1-1; D perhaps matches TRBD1 (5 bases). V gave up 10 bases and J gave up 3 bases, with 16 bases separating them. The CDR3 extends over 13 amino acids. Looked up from germline, CDR1 is SGHRS and CDR2 is YFSETQ.

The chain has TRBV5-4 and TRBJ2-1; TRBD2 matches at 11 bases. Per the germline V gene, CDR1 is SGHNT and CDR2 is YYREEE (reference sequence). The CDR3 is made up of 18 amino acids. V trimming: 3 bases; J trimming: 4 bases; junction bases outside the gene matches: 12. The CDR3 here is CASSWPGSGRVDYNEQFF. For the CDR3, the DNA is TGTGCCAGCAGCTGGCCTGGTAGCGGGAGGGTTGATTACAATGAGCAGTTCTTC.

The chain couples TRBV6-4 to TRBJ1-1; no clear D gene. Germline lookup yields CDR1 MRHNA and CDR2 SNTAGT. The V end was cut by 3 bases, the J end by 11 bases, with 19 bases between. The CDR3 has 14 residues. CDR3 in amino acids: CASSEFLGSPGAFF. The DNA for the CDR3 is TGTGCCAGCAGTGAGTTCCTAGGGAGCCCTGGGGCTTTCTTT.

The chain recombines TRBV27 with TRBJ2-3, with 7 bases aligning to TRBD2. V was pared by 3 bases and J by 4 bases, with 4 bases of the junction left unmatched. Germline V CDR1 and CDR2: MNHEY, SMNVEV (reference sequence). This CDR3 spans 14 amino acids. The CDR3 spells CASSLGGSPDTQYF. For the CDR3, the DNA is TGTGCCAGCAGTTTGGGCGGGAGCCCAGATACGCAGTATTTT.

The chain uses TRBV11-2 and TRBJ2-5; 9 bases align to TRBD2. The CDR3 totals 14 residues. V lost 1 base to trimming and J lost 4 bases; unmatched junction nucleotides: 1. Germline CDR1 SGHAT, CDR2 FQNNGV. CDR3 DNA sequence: TGTGCCAGCAGCTTAGGAGCGGGGGGAGAGACCCAGTACTTC. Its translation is CASSLGAGGETQYF.